This T cell receptor (beta chain) emerged from a study of blood T cells in healthy people across ages. Study-level findings and limits: Diversity was higher, and naive CD4+ cells more numerous, in long-lived donors than in aged donors.

This clonotype appeared a few times. The antigen remains undetermined. With each sample, at least 5 micrograms of total RNA were extracted. A second PCR, run for roughly 7 to 11 cycles, used a sample-barcoded 5' primer plus a J-beta primer mix. TCRdb fed the 5' RACE reads into MiXCR, producing one record per CDR3 protein. The sample includes about 1 million distinct CDR3 sequences, roughly 24% of them seen just once. Germline V gene data show CDR1 as SQVTM and CDR2 as ANQGSEA. Trimming stripped 4 bases from V and 7 bases from J, with 16 bases between. This CDR3 contains 13 residues. This sample also belongs to another study, concerning T cells of mothers and their children. This second study notes: The authors found no persistent microchimeric T cell clones.

The clonotype originates from a girl under 10 years old in good health. The sequenced sample was blood. The rearrangement uses TRBV29-1 and TRBJ1-2; a possible D gene is TRBD1 (6 bases). CDR3 bases: TGCAGCGTTGGGGTGGACAGCGACATTGGCTACACCTTC. Its protein is CSVGVDSDIGYTF.